The 17 T cell receptor beta chains in this list originate from one sample, sequenced in a study of regulatory T cells in long-lasting Graves disease. The time point: newly diagnosed GD, antithyroid drugs for less than 3 months. PBMC RNA served as the TCR library source. Combining iRepertoire HTBI primers with Arm-PCR of CDR3 regions, the authors built TCR beta libraries. MiXCR, applied by TCRdb to the multiplex PCR reads, yields one record per CDR3 protein. The profile shows fewer than 550,000 distinct CDR3 sequences, less than 20% of them singletons. These data are also associated with another study on T cells in Graves' hyperthyroidism and ophthalmopathy.

The specimen comprised peripheral blood mononuclear cells (PBMCs), sampled at new diagnosis, from a patient treated with antithyroid drugs. The receptors here all came from a woman aged 18-35 years with Graves disease.

Turning to this clonotype: Being one base from a much bigger clone, this may be a read error. The chain is built from TRBV20-1 and TRBJ1-1; D might be TRBD1 (5 bases). CDR3 length: 14 amino acids. Germline values: CDR1 DFQATT, CDR2 SNEGSKA (reference sequence). CDR3 in DNA: TGCAGTGCTAGGGCAGGGAATATGAACACTGAAGCTCTCTTT. The encoded protein is CSARAGNMNTEALF.

The chain uses TRBV4-1 and TRBJ2-1, with TRBD1 as a possible D gene (5 bases). This CDR3 has 15 amino acids. Trimming removed 0 bases at V and 2 bases at J, with 8 bases between. Germline-derived CDR1 and CDR2 are MGHRA and YSYEKL. In DNA form, the CDR3 reads TGCGCCAGCAGCCAAGACCCCAGGGCCTACAATGAGCAGTTCTTC. Translating it yields CASSQDPRAYNEQFF.

In regard to this clonotype: The junction differs from germline at one of its ends, possibly a read error. CDR3 in amino acids: CTSSSSSGSYEQYF. DNA of the CDR3: TGTACCAGCAGCTCTTCTAGCGGGAGCTACGAGCAGTACTTC. V is TRBV5-6 and J is TRBJ2-7, with 10 bases aligning to TRBD2. This CDR3 region has 14 residues. Per the germline V gene, CDR1 is SGHDT and CDR2 is YYEEEE.

The sample holds many counts of this clonotype. The chain has TRBV28 and TRBJ2-7; 9 bases map to TRBD2. CDR1 is MDHEN and CDR2 is SYDVKM in the germline V gene. The CDR3 runs to 16 residues. Trimming removed 4 bases from V and 0 bases from J; junction bases left unmatched: 7. DNA for the CDR3: TGTGCCAGCAGTTCTTGGAAAGCGGGAGGCTCCTACGAGCAGTACTTC. Residues: CASSSWKAGGSYEQYF.

This clonotype has a handful of counts. The CDR3 DNA follows: TGCGCCAGCAGCCATTTACTAGCGGCGTTGGGGCTCGAGCAGTACTTC. This codes for CASSHLLAALGLEQYF. The chain combines TRBV4-3 with TRBJ2-7; 8 nucleotides match TRBD2. This CDR3 has 16 residues. Unmatched junction bases numbered 13, after V lost 3 bases and J lost 6 bases. In germline, CDR1 is LGHNA, CDR2 YSLEER.

This clonotype has more than one count but fewer than ten. The chain carries TRBV3-1 and TRBJ2-7, with a possible D match to TRBD1 (6 bases). This CDR3 has 16 residues. The V and J ends lost 4 bases and 2 bases respectively, with 18 bases between them. CDR1 and CDR2 (germline): LGHDT, YNNKEL (reference sequence). For the CDR3, the DNA is TGTGCCAGCAGCCCTAGAGGGGGAGTTGGTACCTACGAGCAGTACTTC. Protein: CASSPRGGVGTYEQYF.

This clonotype was seen more than once but under ten times. The chain couples TRBV19 to TRBJ1-5, with D hard to call. Germline CDR1 and CDR2: LNHDA and SQIVND (reference sequence). The CDR3 has 13 amino acids. Trimming took off 10 bases at V and 0 bases at J, with 10 bases between the two ends. The CDR3 here is CATNINSNQPQHF. The CDR3 bases are TGTGCCACCAATATCAATAGCAATCAGCCCCAGCATTTT.

The chain combines TRBV20-1 with TRBJ1-1, with TRBD1 as a possible D gene (5 bases). The CDR3 contains 15 residues. V lost 5 bases, J lost 5 bases, and 21 bases lay in between. Germline assignment: CDR1 DFQATT and CDR2 SNEGSKA (reference sequence). CDR3 sequence reads: CSADDRGLGGTEAFF. CDR3 DNA sequence: TGCAGTGCTGACGATCGGGGCCTTGGGGGGACTGAAGCTTTCTTT.

This clonotype was detected a few times. The V call is TRBV7-3, the J call TRBJ2-2; TRBD2 matches 11 bases. This CDR3 is built from 16 residues. After removal of 2 bases from V and 5 bases from J, the junction contained 4 bases not matched to a gene. From germline, CDR1 is SGHTA and CDR2 FQGTGA. The CDR3 DNA reads as TGTGCCAGCAGCTTACTAGCGGGAGGCTGGACCGGGGAGCTGTTTTTT. Amino acids: CASSLLAGGWTGELFF.

The chain employs TRBV2 and TRBJ2-3; 8 positions agree with TRBD1. The germline V gene encodes CDR1 SNHLY and CDR2 FYNNEI. Trimming removed 2 bases from V and 5 bases from J; junction bases left unmatched: 12. This CDR3 contains 17 residues. CDR3 DNA: TGTGCCAGCAGTGAAATAGGGGGCCAGGGGGCGATAGATACGCAGTATTTT. It codes for CASSEIGGQGAIDTQYF.

The V call is TRBV28, the J call TRBJ1-1; D not resolved. Trimming took 2 bases from V and 0 from J, leaving 7 bases between them. CDR3 length: 14 residues. Looked up from germline, CDR1 is MDHEN and CDR2 is SYDVKM. CDR3 sequence reads: CASSLVSMNTEAFF. The CDR3 DNA reads as TGTGCCAGCAGTTTAGTCTCCATGAACACTGAAGCTTTCTTT.

This clonotype was counted at least ten times. The chain has TRBV28 and TRBJ2-1, with no clear D. The CDR3 spans 14 residues. V was pared by 2 bases and J by 6 bases, with 11 bases between. Germline CDR1 MDHEN, CDR2 SYDVKM. CDR3 DNA sequence: TGTGCCAGCAGTTTAATTCTGGAATCCAATGAGCAGTTCTTC. As protein: CASSLILESNEQFF.

In DNA, the CDR3 is TGTGCCAGCAGCTTGGTAACGGGAAGGGATACGCAGTATTTT. Its translation is CASSLVTGRDTQYF. The rearrangement joins TRBV5-4 to TRBJ2-3, with D possibly TRBD2 on 5 matching bases. CDR1 is SGHNT and CDR2 is YYREEE in the germline V gene (reference sequence). Trimming removed 0 bases from V and 6 bases from J, with 11 bases in between. The CDR3 length is 14 residues.

Many counts were recorded for this clonotype. V is TRBV20-1 and J is TRBJ2-5, with TRBD2 matching over 12 bases. This CDR3 spans 15 amino acids. CDR1 is DFQATT, CDR2 SNEGSKA, per germline (reference sequence). V lost 1 base and J lost 7; bases outside the gene matches: 7. CDR3 residues: CSARALAGGRGTQYF. The CDR3 coding sequence is TGCAGTGCTAGAGCTCTAGCGGGAGGGCGGGGGACCCAGTACTTC.

The table lists this clonotype with a few counts. The chain carries TRBV2 and TRBJ2-4; D is undetermined. Trimming took off 6 bases at V and 0 bases at J, with 9 bases between the two ends. This CDR3 comprises 14 residues. The germline V gene encodes CDR1 SNHLY and CDR2 FYNNEI. The CDR3 DNA reads TGTGCCAGCAGGAATTCAGGAGCCAAAAACATTCAGTACTTC. It is translated as CASRNSGAKNIQYF.

This clonotype appeared a few times. This rearrangement joins TRBV7-9 to TRBJ1-5; no definite D call. The CDR3 totals 15 residues. Germline CDR1 reads SEHNR; CDR2 reads FQNEAQ (reference sequence). V was shortened by 1 base and J by 4 bases, with 11 bases between the two germline ends. CDR3 residues: CASSLDSVGNQPQHF. CDR3 coding DNA: TGTGCCAGCAGCTTAGATTCGGTAGGGAATCAGCCCCAGCATTTT.

This clonotype was counted at least ten times. The chain has TRBV7-8 and TRBJ2-2; D is tentatively TRBD1 or TRBD2 (5 bases each). CDR1 and CDR2 (germline): SGHVS, FQNEAQ. CDR3 length: 20 amino acids. Deletions cut 2 bases from V and 6 bases from J, with 28 bases between. The CDR3 nucleotides read TGTGCCAGCAGCTTATACACCCGGGATTGGAAGAGGGGAACGTCCGGGGAGCTGTTTTTT. Translating gives CASSLYTRDWKRGTSGELFF.